Reported below is one TCR beta chain. Profiling relied on immunoSEQ multiplex PCR, and the TCRdb table lists in-frame clones only, not all of them. The sample lists tens of thousands of clones; about 93% were seen once. The data derive from a study of OX40 agonist ivuxolimab in advanced cancers. This TCR was sampled from an adult with an advanced solid tumor such as melanoma, head and neck, liver or kidney cancer. Sequences were derived from CD4+ or CD8+ T cells sorted from blood, sampled in a trial of the OX40 agonist ivuxolimab.

The CDR3 is CASSQPGQGNNQPQHF. CDR3 DNA: TGTGCCAGCTCACAACCGGGACAGGGGAACAATCAGCCCCAGCATTTT. This sequence joins TRBV18 and TRBJ1-5; 10 nucleotides match TRBD1. From germline, CDR1 is KGHSH and CDR2 LQKENI. J gave up 3 bases and V 4 bases, and 6 bases lay outside the gene matches. This CDR3 has 16 residues.